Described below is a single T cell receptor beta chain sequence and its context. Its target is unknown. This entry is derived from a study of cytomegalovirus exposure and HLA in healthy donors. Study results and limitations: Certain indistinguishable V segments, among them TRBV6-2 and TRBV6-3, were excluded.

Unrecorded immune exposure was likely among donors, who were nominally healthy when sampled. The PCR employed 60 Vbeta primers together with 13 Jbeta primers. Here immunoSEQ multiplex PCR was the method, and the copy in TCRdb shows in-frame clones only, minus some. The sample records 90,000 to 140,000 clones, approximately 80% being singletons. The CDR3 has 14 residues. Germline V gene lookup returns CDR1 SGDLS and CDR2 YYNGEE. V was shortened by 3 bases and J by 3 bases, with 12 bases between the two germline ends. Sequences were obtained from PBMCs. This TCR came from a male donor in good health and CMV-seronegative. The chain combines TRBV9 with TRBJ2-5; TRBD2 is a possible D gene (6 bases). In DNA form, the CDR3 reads TGTGCCAGCAGCGCGGGACTGGCGAAAGAGACCCAGTACTTC. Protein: CASSAGLAKETQYF.